This T cell receptor beta chain was sequenced for a study of T cell changes during pregnancy in multiple sclerosis. Profiled with immunoSEQ multiplex PCR; TCRdb holds only in-frame clones, not every one. Of around 95,000 clones detected, 92% appear once; the ten largest clones hold roughly 2%. The CDR3 sequence is 10 residues long. V was trimmed by 4 bases and J by 6 bases, leaving 6 bases between them. The V gene's germline CDR1 is DFQATT and CDR2 SNEGSKA (reference sequence). There are a few counts of this clone. V and J are TRBV20-1 and TRBJ1-2, with TRBD1 as a possible D gene (6 bases). Sequencing was performed on peripheral blood, taken after pregnancy. This TCR was sampled from a female donor with multiple sclerosis, enrolled in a pregnancy study. The CDR3 sequence is CSANRDGYTF. The CDR3 DNA is TGCAGTGCTAACAGGGATGGCTACACCTTC.